The 9 T cell receptor beta chains below all came from one sample that was sequenced in a study of shared clonotypes between healthy human individuals (dated by TCRdb to the early 2020s). Library creation used the immunoSEQ multiplex PCR assay. Drawn from immuneACCESS, this table holds only the in-frame rearrangements with V and J called that TCRdb kept. Clones are partly lost; checked studies trace under half to an unresolved V gene and leave the rest unexplained. The sample has approximately 2.1 million clones on record, more than 85% of them singletons. The ten largest clones capture under 0.45% of the sample. The sequenced sample consisted of naive CD4+ T cells from PBMCs. This sample's cell subset or site label indicates: CD45RA+ positively selected. These receptors all stem from a man in his late teens or twenties in good health. Some clones in this sample may be carry-over from other donors' samples.

For this clone: The germline gene is not matched at one end of the junction; a read error may be the cause. The V gene is TRBV4-2, the J gene TRBJ1-4, with D hard to call. CDR3 size: 16 residues. Germline lookup yields CDR1 LGHNA and CDR2 YNFKEQ. In DNA, the CDR3 is TGTGCCAGCAACCAAGACCCGGGCTCAGCTAATGAAAAACTGTTTTTT. Its protein is CASNQDPGSANEKLFF.

This clone appeared once. Other nucleotide sequences from this sample produce the same CDR3. V is TRBV19 and J is TRBJ2-1; D possibly corresponds to TRBD2 (6 bases). CDR1 is LNHDA, CDR2 SQIVND, per germline (reference sequence). The CDR3 is made up of 15 amino acids. The V end lost 1 base, the J end lost 4 bases, and 11 bases lay between the germline ends. CDR3 residues: CASSIAGVPYNEQFF. CDR3 DNA: TGTGCCAGTAGTATAGCGGGAGTACCGTACAATGAGCAGTTCTTC. The full variable domain, completed using reference TRBV19 and TRBJ2-1, is DGGITQSPKYLFRKEGQNVTLSCEQNLNHDAMYWYRQDPGQGLRLIYYSQIVNDFQKGDIAEGYSVSREKKESFPLTVTSAQKNPTAFYLCASSIAGVPYNEQFFGPGTRLTVL.

This chain links TRBV2 with TRBJ2-7; perhaps D is TRBD1 or TRBD2 (6 bases each). Germline V gene sequence: CDR1 SNHLY, CDR2 FYNNEI. The CDR3 covers 14 residues. V was trimmed by 1 base and J by 2 bases, leaving 9 bases between them. The CDR3 loop reads CASSEVGGTYEQYF. CDR3 coding DNA: TGTGCCAGCAGTGAAGTAGGGGGGACCTACGAGCAGTACTTC.

As regards this clone: Distinct nucleotide sequences in the sample also encode this CDR3. V usage is TRBV18 and J usage is TRBJ2-3; tentative D call: TRBD1 (5 bases). The germline CDR1 and CDR2 sequences are KGHSH and LQKENI. V lost 3 bases, J lost 4 bases, and 11 bases lay in between. The length of the CDR3 is 14 residues. In nucleotides, the CDR3 is TGTGCCAGCTCACCGGGCAGGGCCGCAGATACGCAGTATTTT. It codes for CASSPGRAADTQYF.

This clone was seen only once. The chain carries TRBV5-1 and TRBJ1-2; D gene ambiguous. The V gene lost 4 bases and the J gene lost 8 bases, with 18 bases spanning the gap. Looked up from germline, CDR1 is SGHRS and CDR2 is YFSETQ. The CDR3 loop spans 14 amino acids. CDR3 in amino acids: CASSPDMGLLGYTF. CDR3 nucleotide sequence: TGCGCCAGCAGCCCCGACATGGGATTGTTAGGCTACACCTTC. The full variable domain, rest sourced from reference TRBV5-1 and TRBJ1-2, is KAGVTQTPRYLIKTRGQQVTLSCSPISGHRSVSWYQQTPGQGLQFLFEYFSETQRNKGNFPGRFSGRQFSNSRSEMNVSTLELGDSALYLCASSPDMGLLGYTFGSGTRLTVV.

The chain employs TRBV28 and TRBJ1-2; perhaps TRBD1 as D (6 bases). CDR3 length: 13 amino acids. Germline CDR1 reads MDHEN; CDR2 reads SYDVKM. Trimming took off 10 bases at V and 2 bases at J, with 14 bases between the two ends. The CDR3 spells CATSSGTNYGYTF. The CDR3 DNA sequence: TGTGCCACTTCCTCCGGGACAAACTATGGCTACACCTTC.

The chain has TRBV18 and TRBJ1-3; D is possibly TRBD1 (6 bases). The germline V gene has CDR1 KGHSH and CDR2 LQKENI. The length of the CDR3 is 14 residues. The V end was cut by 3 bases, the J end by 0 bases, with 6 bases between. CDR3 coding DNA: TGTGCCAGCTCACCCAGGGGCTCTGGAAACACCATATATTTT. Translation: CASSPRGSGNTIYF.

The rearrangement joins TRBV9 to TRBJ2-1; 7 nucleotides agree with TRBD2. The CDR3 runs to 17 residues. Germline CDR1 reads SGDLS; CDR2 reads YYNGEE. With 4 bases clipped from V and 3 bases from J, the junction kept 13 bases outside the gene matches. CDR3 sequence reads: CASSRATPSGFYNEQFF. CDR3 bases: TGTGCCAGCAGCCGAGCGACTCCTAGCGGTTTCTACAATGAGCAGTTCTTC.

The gene calls are TRBV2 and TRBJ1-3; D is ambiguous. Trimming shortened V by 2 bases and J by 2 bases, and 10 bases separated the two germline ends. Germline V gives CDR1 SNHLY, CDR2 FYNNEI. The CDR3 is 15 residues long. CDR3: CASSEIGTPGNTIYF. The CDR3 region has the DNA TGTGCCAGCAGTGAAATCGGAACCCCTGGAAACACCATATATTTT.